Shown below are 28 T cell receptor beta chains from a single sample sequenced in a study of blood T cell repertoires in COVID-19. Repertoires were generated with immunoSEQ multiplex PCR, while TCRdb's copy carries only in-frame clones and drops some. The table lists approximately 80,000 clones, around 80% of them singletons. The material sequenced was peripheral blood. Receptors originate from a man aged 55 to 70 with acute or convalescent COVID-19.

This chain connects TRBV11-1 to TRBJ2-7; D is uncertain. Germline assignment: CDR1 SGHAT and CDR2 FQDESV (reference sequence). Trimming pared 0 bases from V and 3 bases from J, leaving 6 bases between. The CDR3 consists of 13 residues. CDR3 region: CASSLAANYEQYF. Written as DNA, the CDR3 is TGTGCCAGCAGCTTAGCGGCCAACTACGAGCAGTACTTC.

CDR3: CASSNWGGGYTF. CDR3 DNA sequence: TGTGCCAGCAGCAACTGGGGGGGCGGCTACACCTTC. This chain connects TRBV5-6 to TRBJ1-2, with D maybe TRBD1 (6 bases). The CDR3 runs to 12 residues. V gave up 4 bases and J gave up 8 bases, with 12 bases separating them. Germline CDR1 and CDR2: SGHDT and YYEEEE.

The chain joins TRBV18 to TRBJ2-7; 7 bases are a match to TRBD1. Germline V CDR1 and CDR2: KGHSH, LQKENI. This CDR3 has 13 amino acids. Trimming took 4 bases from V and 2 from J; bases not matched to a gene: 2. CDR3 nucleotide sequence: TGTGCCAGCTCACAGGGACAGCCCTACGAGCAGTACTTC. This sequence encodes CASSQGQPYEQYF. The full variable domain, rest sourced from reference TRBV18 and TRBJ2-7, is NAGVMQNPRHLVRRRGQEARLRCSPMKGHSHVYWYRQLPEEGLKFMVYLQKENIIDESGMPKERFSAEFPKEGPSILRIQQVVRGDSAAYFCASSQGQPYEQYFGPGTRLTVT.

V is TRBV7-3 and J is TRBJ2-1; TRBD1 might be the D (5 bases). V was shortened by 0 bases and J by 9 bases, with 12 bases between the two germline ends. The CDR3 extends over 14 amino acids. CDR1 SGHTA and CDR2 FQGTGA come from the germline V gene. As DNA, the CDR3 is TGTGCCAGCAGCTTAACCGTCCAGGGCGGTGAGCAGTTCTTC. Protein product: CASSLTVQGGEQFF.

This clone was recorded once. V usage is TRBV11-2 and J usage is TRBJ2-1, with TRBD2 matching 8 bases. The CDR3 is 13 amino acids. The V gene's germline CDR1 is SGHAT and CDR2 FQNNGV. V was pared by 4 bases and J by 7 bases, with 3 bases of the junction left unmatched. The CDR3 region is CASSSGGVNEQFF. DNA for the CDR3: TGTGCCAGCAGCTCCGGGGGGGTGAATGAGCAGTTCTTC.

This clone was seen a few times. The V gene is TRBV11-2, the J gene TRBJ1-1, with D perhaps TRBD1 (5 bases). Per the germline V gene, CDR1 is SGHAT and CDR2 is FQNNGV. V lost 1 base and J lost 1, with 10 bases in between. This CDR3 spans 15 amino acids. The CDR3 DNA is TGTGCCAGCAGCTTAGCTCTAGGGGCGAACACTGAAGCTTTCTTT. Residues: CASSLALGANTEAFF. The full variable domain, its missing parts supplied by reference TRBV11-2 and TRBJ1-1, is EAGVAQSPRYKIIEKRQSVAFWCNPISGHATLYWYQQILGQGPKLLIQFQNNGVVDDSQLPKDRFSAERLKGVDSTLKIQPAKLEDSAVYLCASSLALGANTEAFFGQGTRLTVV.

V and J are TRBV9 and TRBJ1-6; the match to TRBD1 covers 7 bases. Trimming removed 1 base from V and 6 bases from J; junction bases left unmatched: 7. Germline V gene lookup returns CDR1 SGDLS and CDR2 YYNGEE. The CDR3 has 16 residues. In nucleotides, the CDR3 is TGTGCCAGCAGCGTACGAGGGGGCGCCCTTAATTCACCCCTCCACTTT. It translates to CASSVRGGALNSPLHF.

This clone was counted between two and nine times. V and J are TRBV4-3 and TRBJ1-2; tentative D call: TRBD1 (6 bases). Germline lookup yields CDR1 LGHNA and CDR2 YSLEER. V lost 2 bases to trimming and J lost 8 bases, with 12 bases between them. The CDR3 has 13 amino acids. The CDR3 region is CASSQRPGGGYTF. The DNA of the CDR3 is TGCGCCAGCAGCCAACGGCCGGGGGGCGGCTACACCTTC.

CDR3 region: CASSFSLPTDNSGNTIYF. CDR3 in DNA: TGTGCCAGCAGCTTCTCCCTCCCTACAGATAACTCTGGAAACACCATATATTTT. The V and J genes are TRBV7-2 and TRBJ1-3, with D hard to call. CDR1 and CDR2 from the germline V gene are SGHTA and FQGNSA. V was shortened by 3 bases and J by 0 bases, with 18 bases between the two germline ends. This CDR3 comprises 18 residues.

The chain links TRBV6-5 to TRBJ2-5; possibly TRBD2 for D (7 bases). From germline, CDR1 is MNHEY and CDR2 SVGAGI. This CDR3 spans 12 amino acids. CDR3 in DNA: TGTGCGGGCACGGGGGGCACCGAGACCCAGTACTTC. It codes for CAGTGGTETQYF.

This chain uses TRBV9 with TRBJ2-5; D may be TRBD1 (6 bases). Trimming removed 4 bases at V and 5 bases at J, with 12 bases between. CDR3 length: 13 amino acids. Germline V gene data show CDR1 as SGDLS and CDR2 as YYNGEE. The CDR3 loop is CASSSGQGETQYF. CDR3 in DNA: TGTGCCAGCAGCTCGGGGCAGGGGGAGACCCAGTACTTC.

For the CDR3, the DNA is TGTGCCAGCAGCTTAGGTGGCAGCGCCAATGAAAAACTGTTTTTT. Amino acids: CASSLGGSANEKLFF. This rearrangement joins TRBV7-9 to TRBJ1-4, with D uncertain. V dropped 1 base and J dropped 5 bases, with 11 bases sitting between them. The CDR3 is 15 amino acids. CDR1 and CDR2 (germline): SEHNR, FQNEAQ (reference sequence). The full variable domain, with the rest looked up from reference TRBV7-9 and TRBJ1-4, is DTGVSQNPRHKITKRGQNVTFRCDPISEHNRLYWYRQTLGQGPEFLTYFQNEAQLEKSRLLSDRFSAERPKGSFSTLEIQRTEQGDSAMYLCASSLGGSANEKLFFGSGTQLSVL.

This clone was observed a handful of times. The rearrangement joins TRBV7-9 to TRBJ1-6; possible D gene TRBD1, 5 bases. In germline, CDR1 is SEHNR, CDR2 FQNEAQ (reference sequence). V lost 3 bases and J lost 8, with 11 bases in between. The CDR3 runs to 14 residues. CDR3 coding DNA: TGTGCCAGCAGCTTTCAGGGATCGGATTCACCCCTCCACTTT. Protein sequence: CASSFQGSDSPLHF.

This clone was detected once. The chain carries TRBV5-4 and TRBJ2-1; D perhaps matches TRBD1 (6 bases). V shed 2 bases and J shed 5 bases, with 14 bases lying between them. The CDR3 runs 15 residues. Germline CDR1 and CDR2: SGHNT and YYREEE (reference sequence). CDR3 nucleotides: TGTGCCAGCAGCTTTGTCAGGGGCAATAACAATGAGCAGTTCTTC. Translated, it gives CASSFVRGNNNEQFF.

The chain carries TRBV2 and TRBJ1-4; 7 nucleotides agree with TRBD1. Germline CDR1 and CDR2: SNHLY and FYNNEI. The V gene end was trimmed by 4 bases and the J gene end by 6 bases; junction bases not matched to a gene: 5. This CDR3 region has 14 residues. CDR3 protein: CASSGDSGYEKLFF. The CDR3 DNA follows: TGTGCCAGCAGTGGGGACAGCGGTTATGAAAAACTGTTTTTT.

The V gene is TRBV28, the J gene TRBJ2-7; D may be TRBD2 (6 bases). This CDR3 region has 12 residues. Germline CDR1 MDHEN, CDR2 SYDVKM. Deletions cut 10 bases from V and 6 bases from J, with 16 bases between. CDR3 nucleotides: TGTGCCACCCGGCGGGGCCCCCGCGAGCAGTACTTC. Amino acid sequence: CATRRGPREQYF.

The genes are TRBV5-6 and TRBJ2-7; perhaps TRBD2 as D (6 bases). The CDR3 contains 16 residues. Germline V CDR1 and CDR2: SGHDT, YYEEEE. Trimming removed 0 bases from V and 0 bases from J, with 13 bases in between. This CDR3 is CASSLAGAGASYEQYF. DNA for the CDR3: TGTGCCAGCAGCTTGGCCGGAGCGGGCGCCTCCTACGAGCAGTACTTC.

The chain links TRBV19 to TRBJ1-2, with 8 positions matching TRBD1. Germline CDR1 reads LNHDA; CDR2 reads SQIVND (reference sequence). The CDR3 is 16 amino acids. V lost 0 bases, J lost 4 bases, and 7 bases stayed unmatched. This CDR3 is CASSIEPGTGPYGYTF. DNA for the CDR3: TGTGCCAGTAGTATAGAGCCCGGGACAGGACCCTATGGCTACACCTTC.

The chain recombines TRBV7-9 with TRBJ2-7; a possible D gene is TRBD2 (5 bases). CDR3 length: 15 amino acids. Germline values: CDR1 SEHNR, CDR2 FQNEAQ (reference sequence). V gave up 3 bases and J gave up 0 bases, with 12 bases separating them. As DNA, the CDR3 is TGTGCCAGCAGCTTTGGTGGGAGCACCTCCTACGAGCAGTACTTC. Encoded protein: CASSFGGSTSYEQYF.

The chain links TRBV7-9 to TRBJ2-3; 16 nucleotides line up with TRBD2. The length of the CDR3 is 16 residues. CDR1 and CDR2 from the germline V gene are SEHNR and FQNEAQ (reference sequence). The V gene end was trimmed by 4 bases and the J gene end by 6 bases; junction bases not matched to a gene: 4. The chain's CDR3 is CASSSGLAGGPDTQYF. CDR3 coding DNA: TGTGCCAGCAGCTCGGGACTAGCGGGGGGGCCGGATACGCAGTATTTT.

The CDR3 DNA is TGTGCCACCAGCAGCGACAGGGGTTCCTACAATGAGCAGTTCTTC. It yields the protein CATSSDRGSYNEQFF. The chain links TRBV15 to TRBJ2-1, with 8 bases matching TRBD1. Germline loops: CDR1 LNHNV, CDR2 YYDKDF (reference sequence). CDR3 length equals 15 residues. Germline trimming cut 3 bases from V and 1 base from J; bases unmatched to any gene: 2.

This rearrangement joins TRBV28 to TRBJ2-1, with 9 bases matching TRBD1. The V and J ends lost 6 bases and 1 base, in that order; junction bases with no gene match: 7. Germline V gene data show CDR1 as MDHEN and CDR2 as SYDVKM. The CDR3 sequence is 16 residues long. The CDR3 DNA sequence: TGTGCCAGCAGCAAACAGGGGGCTGGTTCCTACAATGAGCAGTTCTTC. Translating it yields CASSKQGAGSYNEQFF. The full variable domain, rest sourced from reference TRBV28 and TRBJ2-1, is DVKVTQSSRYLVKRTGEKVFLECVQDMDHENMFWYRQDPGLGLRLIYFSYDVKMKEKGDIPEGYSVSREKKERFSLILESASTNQTSMYLCASSKQGAGSYNEQFFGPGTRLTVL.

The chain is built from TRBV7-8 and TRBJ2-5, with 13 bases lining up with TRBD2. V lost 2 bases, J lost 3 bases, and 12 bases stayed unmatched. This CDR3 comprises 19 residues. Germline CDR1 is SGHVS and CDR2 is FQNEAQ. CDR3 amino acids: CASSLTGGRTSGGKETQYF. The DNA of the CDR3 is TGTGCCAGCAGCTTAACAGGGGGGAGGACTAGCGGGGGCAAAGAGACCCAGTACTTC.

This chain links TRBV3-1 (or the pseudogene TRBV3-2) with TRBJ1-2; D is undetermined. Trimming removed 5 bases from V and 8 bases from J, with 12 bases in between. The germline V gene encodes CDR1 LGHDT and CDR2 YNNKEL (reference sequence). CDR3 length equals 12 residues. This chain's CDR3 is CASSFEGGGYTF. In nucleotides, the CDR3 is TGTGCCAGCAGCTTCGAGGGCGGCGGCTACACCTTC.

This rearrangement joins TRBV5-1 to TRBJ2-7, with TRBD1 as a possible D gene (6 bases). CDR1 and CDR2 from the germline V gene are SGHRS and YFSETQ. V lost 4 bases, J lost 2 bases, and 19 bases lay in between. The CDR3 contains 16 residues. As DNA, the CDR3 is TGCGCCAGCAGCCCGGTGACCAGGGGCGGTACCTACGAGCAGTACTTC. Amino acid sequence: CASSPVTRGGTYEQYF.

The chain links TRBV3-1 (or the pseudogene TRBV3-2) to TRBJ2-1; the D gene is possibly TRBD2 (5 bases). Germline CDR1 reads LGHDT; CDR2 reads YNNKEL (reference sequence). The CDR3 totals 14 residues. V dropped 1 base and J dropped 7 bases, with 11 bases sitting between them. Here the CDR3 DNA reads TGTGCCAGCAGCCAAGCAGCGGTAGAAAATGAGCAGTTCTTC. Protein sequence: CASSQAAVENEQFF.

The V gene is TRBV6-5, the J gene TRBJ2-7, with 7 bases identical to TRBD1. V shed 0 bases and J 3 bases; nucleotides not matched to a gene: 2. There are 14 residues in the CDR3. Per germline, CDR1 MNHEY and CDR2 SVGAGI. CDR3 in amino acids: CASSYSRQGYEQYF. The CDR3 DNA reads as TGTGCCAGCAGTTACTCCCGACAGGGCTACGAGCAGTACTTC.

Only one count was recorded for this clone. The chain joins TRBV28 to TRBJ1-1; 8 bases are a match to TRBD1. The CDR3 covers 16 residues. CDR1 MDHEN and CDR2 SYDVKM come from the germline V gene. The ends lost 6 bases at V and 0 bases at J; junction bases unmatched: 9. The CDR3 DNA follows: TGTGCCAGCAGCTCCGGACAGGGAGGTATGAACACTGAAGCTTTCTTT. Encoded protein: CASSSGQGGMNTEAFF.